A single sample gave rise to the 14 T cell receptor beta chains below, sequenced in a study of blood T cell repertoires in COVID-19. Produced via immunoSEQ multiplex PCR; TCRdb's table is partial and in-frame only. Of more than 110,000 clones in the sample, 70% to 85% were seen once. Sequencing was performed on peripheral blood. The receptors were gathered from a man aged 55-75 years with acute or convalescent COVID-19.

This chain links TRBV7-9 with TRBJ1-2, with a tentative D call TRBD1 (6 bases). The CDR3 loop spans 14 amino acids. V was cut by 4 bases and J by 6 bases, with 15 bases left in between. In germline, CDR1 is SEHNR, CDR2 FQNEAQ (reference sequence). CDR3 DNA: TGTGCCAGCAGCTACACAGGGAATGGGAATGGCTACACCTTC. Its translation: CASSYTGNGNGYTF.

Many counts were recorded for this clone. The CDR3: CASSVGTGVGETQYF. DNA of the CDR3: TGTGCCAGCAGCGTAGGGACAGGGGTCGGGGAGACCCAGTACTTC. The rearrangement joins TRBV9 to TRBJ2-5; 9 bases fit TRBD1. The V and J ends lost 0 bases and 5 bases, in that order; junction bases with no gene match: 5. CDR3 size: 15 residues. Germline CDR1 and CDR2: SGDLS and YYNGEE.

This clone was detected a few times. The genes are TRBV27 and TRBJ2-7, with 9 bases lining up with TRBD1. V was pared by 4 bases and J by 2 bases, with 6 bases of the junction left unmatched. The CDR3 totals 15 residues. Germline CDR1 is MNHEY and CDR2 is SMNVEV (reference sequence). CDR3 DNA sequence: TGTGCCAGCAGTTCCCCGGGACAGGGAACCTACGAGCAGTACTTC. The encoded protein is CASSSPGQGTYEQYF.

There are a few counts of this clone. The CDR3 here is CASSLLRDRALGYGYTF. The CDR3 region has the DNA TGTGCCAGCAGTTTATTAAGGGACAGGGCCCTTGGCTATGGCTACACCTTC. V gene TRBV27 combines with J gene TRBJ1-2; 9 bases are a match to TRBD1. J gave up 4 bases and V 1 base, and 10 bases lay outside the gene matches. The germline V gene encodes CDR1 MNHEY and CDR2 SMNVEV (reference sequence). The CDR3 length is 17 residues.

The gene calls are TRBV9 and TRBJ2-1, with 7 bases that match TRBD2. Per germline, CDR1 SGDLS and CDR2 YYNGEE. The CDR3 has 15 residues. The junction had 11 bases not matched to a gene; V was cut back by 3 bases and J by 8 bases. The CDR3 sequence is CASSGEGGPRDEQFF. As DNA, the CDR3 is TGTGCCAGCAGCGGGGAGGGAGGGCCAAGGGATGAGCAGTTCTTC. The whole variable domain, remainder taken from reference TRBV9 and TRBJ2-1, is DSGVTQTPKHLITATGQRVTLRCSPRSGDLSVYWYQQSLDQGLQFLIQYYNGEERAKGNILERFSAQQFPDLHSELNLSSLELGDSALYFCASSGEGGPRDEQFFGPGTRLTVL.

J is TRBJ1-2 and V is TRBV7-8, with 7 bases aligning to TRBD1. Germline V gene data show CDR1 as SGHVS and CDR2 as FQNEAQ. This CDR3 has 16 amino acids. V lost 1 base to trimming and J lost 5 bases; unmatched junction nucleotides: 10. The CDR3 DNA is TGTGCCAGCAGCTTAGGATCGGGACAGCTCTTTTATGGCTACACCTTC. Amino acids: CASSLGSGQLFYGYTF.

J is TRBJ1-5 and V is TRBV28; no clear D gene. The CDR3 has 13 residues. Germline CDR1 and CDR2: MDHEN and SYDVKM. V was pared by 7 bases and J by 7 bases, with 14 bases between. CDR3 coding DNA: TGTGCCAGCACCCTTCGGGGTGGACAGCCCCAGCATTTT. It yields the protein CASTLRGGQPQHF. Combining the CDR3 with reference TRBV28 and TRBJ1-5 gives the whole variable domain DVKVTQSSRYLVKRTGEKVFLECVQDMDHENMFWYRQDPGLGLRLIYFSYDVKMKEKGDIPEGYSVSREKKERFSLILESASTNQTSMYLCASTLRGGQPQHFGDGTRLSIL.

The sample holds a few counts of this clone. The chain links TRBV9 to TRBJ1-2; D is unresolved. Trimming stripped 4 bases from V and 0 bases from J, with 10 bases between. Germline lookup yields CDR1 SGDLS and CDR2 YYNGEE. The length of the CDR3 is 14 residues. CDR3 DNA: TGTGCCAGCAGCTTCCGAGGCGCTAACTATGGCTACACCTTC. As protein: CASSFRGANYGYTF.

In this sample, this clone turned up once. The J gene is TRBJ2-1, the V gene TRBV2; a possible D gene is TRBD2 (6 bases). Per the germline V gene, CDR1 is SNHLY and CDR2 is FYNNEI. V gave up 0 bases and J gave up 4 bases, with 10 bases separating them. The CDR3 totals 15 residues. CDR3 DNA sequence: TGTGCCAGCAGTGAAGCCGGGGGACTGTACAATGAGCAGTTCTTC. Its protein product is CASSEAGGLYNEQFF.

This chain uses TRBV19 with TRBJ1-5; 7 bases align to TRBD1. CDR1 is LNHDA and CDR2 is SQIVND in the germline V gene (reference sequence). The V gene end was trimmed by 7 bases and the J gene end by 3 bases; junction bases not matched to a gene: 9. The CDR3 is 15 residues long. The CDR3 nucleotides are TGTGCCAGTACGGAGGGACAGCACTACAATCAGCCCCAGCATTTT. Its translation: CASTEGQHYNQPQHF.

A note on this clone: The same CDR3 also results from other DNA sequences found in this sample. CDR3 sequence reads: CASSQEATEAFF. In DNA, the CDR3 is TGTGCCAGCAGCCAAGAGGCTACTGAAGCTTTCTTT. The chain recombines TRBV3-1 (or the pseudogene TRBV3-2) with TRBJ1-1; the D is unclear. Per the germline V gene, CDR1 is LGHDT and CDR2 is YNNKEL (reference sequence). This CDR3 spans 12 amino acids. Trimming removed 0 bases from V and 5 bases from J, with 4 bases in between.

The CDR3 sequence: CASGQGRSPLHF. The CDR3 nucleotides are TGTGCCAGCGGACAGGGACGTTCACCCCTCCACTTT. The chain combines TRBV2 with TRBJ1-6, with 8 bases fitting TRBD1. Germline V gene data show CDR1 as SNHLY and CDR2 as FYNNEI. Unmatched junction bases numbered 3, after V lost 8 bases and J lost 9 bases. This CDR3 contains 12 residues.

CDR3 nucleotides: TGTGCCAGCAGTTTCGACACTGAAGCTTTCTTT. Protein product: CASSFDTEAFF. The rearrangement joins TRBV28 to TRBJ1-1; D is uncertain. The CDR3 sequence is 11 residues long. Trimming pared 3 bases from V and 3 bases from J, leaving 2 bases between. CDR1 is MDHEN and CDR2 is SYDVKM in the germline V gene.

This clone was recorded a few times. The chain uses TRBV7-8 and TRBJ2-7; 9 nucleotides line up with TRBD1. Germline lookup yields CDR1 SGHVS and CDR2 FQNEAQ. V dropped 5 bases and J dropped 5; count of bases not matched to a gene: 10. This CDR3 spans 15 amino acids. The CDR3 DNA reads TGTGCCAGCAGCGCCTGGACAGGGGATAAGAACGAGCAGTACTTC. It codes for CASSAWTGDKNEQYF. The variable domain in full, completed from reference TRBV7-8 and TRBJ2-7, reads GAGVSQSPRYKVAKRGQDVALRCDPISGHVSLFWYQQALGQGPEFLTYFQNEAQLDKSGLPSDRFFAERPEGSVSTLKIQRTQQEDSAVYLCASSAWTGDKNEQYFGPGTRLTVT.